This passage covers 27 T cell receptor beta chains from one sample sequenced in a study of OX40 agonist ivuxolimab in advanced cancers. TCRdb keeps only in-frame clones here, not all; method: immunoSEQ multiplex PCR. The sample records tens of thousands of clones, 84% being singletons. The sample was CD4+ or CD8+ T cells sorted from blood, taken in a trial of the OX40 agonist ivuxolimab. Receptors originate from an adult with an advanced solid tumor such as melanoma, head and neck, liver or kidney cancer.

For the CDR3, the DNA is TGTGCCAGCAGCTTTCAAGACCCTAACTATGGCTACACCTTC. It encodes CASSFQDPNYGYTF. This sequence joins TRBV5-5 and TRBJ1-2, with D unclear. Per the germline V gene, CDR1 is SGHKS and CDR2 is YYEKEE (reference sequence). This CDR3 region has 14 residues. Trimming took off 2 bases at V and 0 bases at J, with 8 bases between the two ends.

The J gene is TRBJ2-2, the V gene TRBV28; 8 bases are shared with TRBD2. Germline trimming cut 5 bases from V and 6 bases from J; bases unmatched to any gene: 14. The germline V gene encodes CDR1 MDHEN and CDR2 SYDVKM. CDR3 length equals 17 residues. The CDR3 region is CASSPTGAGGVAGELFF. The CDR3 nucleotides are TGTGCCAGCAGTCCCACCGGGGCGGGGGGCGTCGCCGGGGAGCTGTTTTTT.

This clone was detected only once. The chain is built from TRBV7-6 and TRBJ2-1; TRBD2 aligns across 11 bases. CDR1 and CDR2 from the germline V gene are SGHVS and FNYEAQ. The CDR3 runs 17 residues. Losses at the gene ends were 5 bases for V and 0 bases for J; bases not matched to a gene: 6. The CDR3 reads CASSTRLAGSSYNEQFF. DNA of the CDR3: TGTGCCAGCAGCACACGACTAGCGGGGAGCTCCTACAATGAGCAGTTCTTC.

The V call is TRBV28, the J call TRBJ2-7; 12 nucleotides agree with TRBD2. The length of the CDR3 is 14 residues. Germline CDR1 and CDR2: MDHEN and SYDVKM. J lost 3 bases, V lost 7 bases, and 4 bases had no gene match. The CDR3 loop reads CASTLAGGLYEQYF. The CDR3 DNA follows: TGTGCCAGCACCCTAGCGGGGGGGCTCTACGAGCAGTACTTC.

The chain is built from TRBV28 and TRBJ2-2; 11 positions agree with TRBD2. The CDR3 length is 15 residues. J was trimmed by 4 bases and V by 6 bases; bases with no gene match: 4. Germline values: CDR1 MDHEN, CDR2 SYDVKM. The CDR3 DNA sequence: TGTGCCAGCAGCCCGACTAGCGGGGTCACCGGGGAGCTGTTTTTT. It encodes CASSPTSGVTGELFF.

The chain couples TRBV30 to TRBJ2-2, with a possible D match to TRBD1 (5 bases). Deletions cut 4 bases from V and 0 bases from J, with 6 bases between. Germline V gene sequence: CDR1 GTSNPN, CDR2 SVGIG (reference sequence). The CDR3 extends over 13 amino acids. The CDR3 region has the DNA TGTGCCTGGACGACAGCGAACACCGGGGAGCTGTTTTTT. Translating it yields CAWTTANTGELFF.

V gene TRBV11-3 combines with J gene TRBJ1-1; D may be TRBD1 (6 bases). The germline V gene encodes CDR1 SGHNT and CDR2 YENEEA. This CDR3 spans 16 amino acids. The V end was cut by 3 bases, the J end by 1 base, with 15 bases between. CDR3 sequence reads: CASSLGGSGANTEAFF. CDR3 DNA sequence: TGTGCCAGCAGCTTGGGAGGGTCGGGGGCGAACACTGAAGCTTTCTTT. The full variable domain, rest sourced from reference TRBV11-3 and TRBJ1-1, is EAGVVQSPRYKIIEKKQPVAFWCNPISGHNTLYWYLQNLGQGPELLIRYENEEAVDDSQLPKDRFSAERLKGVDSTLKIQPAELGDSAVYLCASSLGGSGANTEAFFGQGTRLTVV.

The chain uses TRBV30 and TRBJ1-2; tentatively, D is TRBD1 (5 bases). Germline CDR1 GTSNPN, CDR2 SVGIG (reference sequence). This CDR3 has 14 amino acids. Trimming left V 8 bases short and J 5 bases short, with 21 bases between. CDR3 nucleotides: TGTGCCGGAGACTCTGCGCAGGGCAGTTATGGCTACACCTTC. Protein sequence: CAGDSAQGSYGYTF. The entire variable domain, with the rest obtained from reference TRBV30 and TRBJ1-2, is as follows: SQTIHQWPATLVQPVGSPLSLECTVEGTSNPNLYWYRQAAGRGLQLLFYSVGIGQISSEVPQNLSASRPQDRQFILSSKKLLLSDSGFYLCAGDSAQGSYGYTFGSGTRLTVV.

With respect to this clone: At one boundary the junction diverges from the germline segment, which might be a read error. The rearrangement joins TRBV7-2 to TRBJ2-3, with TRBD2 matching over 10 bases. CDR3 length: 14 amino acids. Per the germline V gene, CDR1 is SGHTA and CDR2 is FQGNSA. CDR3 in DNA: TGTGCCAGCAGCCTAGCGGGGGGCACAGATACGCAGTATTTT. It yields the protein CASSLAGGTDTQYF.

The sample holds one count of this clone. The gene calls are TRBV5-8 and TRBJ2-3; 14 bases fit TRBD2. From germline, CDR1 is SGHTS and CDR2 YDEGEE. CDR3 length equals 17 residues. With V trimmed by 4 bases and J by 0 bases, 4 bases remained unmatched. In nucleotides, the CDR3 is TGTGCCAGCAGCCTGGGACTAGCGGGGGAAAGCACAGATACGCAGTATTTT. This encodes CASSLGLAGESTDTQYF.

The rearrangement links TRBV4-3 to TRBJ2-1; tentatively, D is TRBD2 (7 bases). The CDR3 has 15 residues. Trimming left V 0 bases short and J 4 bases short, with 10 bases between. Germline lookup yields CDR1 LGHNA and CDR2 YSLEER. In DNA form, the CDR3 reads TGCGCCAGCAGCCAAGAGGGGGGGGCGTACAATGAGCAGTTCTTC. It translates to CASSQEGGAYNEQFF.

The V call is TRBV28, the J call TRBJ1-5; TRBD1 matches at 9 bases. Germline lookup yields CDR1 MDHEN and CDR2 SYDVKM. Trimming at V came to 6 bases and at J to 5 bases, leaving 8 bases not matched to a gene. This CDR3 has 15 residues. The CDR3 region has the DNA TGTGCCAGCAGGGAGACAGGACAGGGGCATCAGCCCCAGCATTTT. Residues: CASRETGQGHQPQHF.

In its sample, this clone was seen a few times. The genes are TRBV11-2 and TRBJ2-7; 7 bases are shared with TRBD1. The CDR3 is made up of 16 amino acids. Germline CDR1 SGHAT, CDR2 FQNNGV. J lost 2 bases, V lost 1 base, and 8 bases had no gene match. The CDR3 spells CASSLVGQTATYEQYF. The CDR3 DNA is TGTGCCAGCAGCTTAGTGGGACAGACGGCTACCTACGAGCAGTACTTC.

The chain recombines TRBV29-1 with TRBJ2-1; 10 bases fit TRBD2. With V trimmed by 7 bases and J by 5 bases, 8 bases remained unmatched. The CDR3 has 14 residues. CDR1 and CDR2 (germline): SQVTM, ANQGSEA. Here the CDR3 reads CSGGPSGGNNEQFF. The CDR3 bases are TGCAGCGGTGGGCCTAGCGGGGGTAACAATGAGCAGTTCTTC.

This chain joins TRBV7-2 and TRBJ1-6, with unresolved D. From germline, CDR1 is SGHTA and CDR2 FQGNSA. The CDR3 runs 12 residues. V dropped 4 bases and J dropped 9 bases, with 7 bases sitting between them. CDR3 loop: CASSSNGSPLHF. In nucleotides, the CDR3 is TGTGCCAGCAGCTCGAATGGTTCACCCCTCCACTTT.

The rearrangement joins TRBV5-1 to TRBJ1-4; D not certain. Germline CDR1 is SGHRS and CDR2 is YFSETQ. The CDR3 consists of 14 residues. V lost 3 bases to trimming and J lost 2 bases, with 8 bases between them. The CDR3 protein is CASSSGWTNEKLFF. In nucleotides, the CDR3 is TGCGCCAGCAGCTCGGGATGGACTAATGAAAAACTGTTTTTT.

The genes are TRBV9 and TRBJ1-1; D may be TRBD1 (5 bases). V lost 4 bases and J 7 bases, leaving 17 bases between the germline ends. Germline V gene sequence: CDR1 SGDLS, CDR2 YYNGEE. CDR3 length equals 14 residues. The chain's CDR3 is CASSPQTGTNEAFF. The CDR3 DNA is TGTGCCAGCAGCCCACAAACCGGGACTAATGAAGCTTTCTTT. Variable domain in full (rest from reference TRBV9 and TRBJ1-1): DSGVTQTPKHLITATGQRVTLRCSPRSGDLSVYWYQQSLDQGLQFLIQYYNGEERAKGNILERFSAQQFPDLHSELNLSSLELGDSALYFCASSPQTGTNEAFFGQGTRLTVV.

The chain uses TRBV25-1 and TRBJ1-4; D may be TRBD1 (5 bases). V lost 4 bases and J 3 bases, leaving 15 bases between the germline ends. Germline V gene lookup returns CDR1 MGHDK and CDR2 SYGVNS. This CDR3 has 16 residues. For the CDR3, the DNA is TGTGCCAGCAGTGCCCTCGGGATAGGGGCTAATGAAAAACTGTTTTTT. Translated, it gives CASSALGIGANEKLFF.

This clone was recorded once. The gene calls are TRBV5-1 and TRBJ2-5; D is tentatively TRBD1 or TRBD2 (5 bases each). V dropped 0 bases and J dropped 5 bases, with 20 bases sitting between them. Germline V CDR1 and CDR2: SGHRS, YFSETQ. This CDR3 has 17 amino acids. CDR3 in DNA: TGCGCCAGCAGCTTGGAACCCCGGGGCAGGTCTAGGGAGACCCAGTACTTC. Translation gives CASSLEPRGRSRETQYF.

In this sample, this clone turned up a few times. The CDR3 protein is CASSFASGQGAYEQYF. As DNA, the CDR3 is TGTGCCAGCAGCTTCGCCTCGGGACAGGGAGCCTACGAGCAGTACTTC. The J gene is TRBJ2-7, the V gene TRBV7-2; 9 positions match TRBD1. This CDR3 spans 16 amino acids. Germline V lookup: CDR1 SGHTA, CDR2 FQGNSA. V dropped 3 bases and J dropped 2; count of bases not matched to a gene: 8.

To note about this clone: This sample also contains other DNA sequences that code for the same CDR3. This chain joins TRBV9 and TRBJ1-2; D might be TRBD1 (6 bases). The germline gives CDR1 SGDLS, CDR2 YYNGEE. Trimming stripped 2 bases from V and 2 bases from J, with 10 bases between. This CDR3 is built from 14 residues. Written as DNA, the CDR3 is TGTGCCAGCAGCGTGGACAGAGGGAACTATGGCTACACCTTC. Translating gives CASSVDRGNYGYTF.

The V and J genes are TRBV7-3 and TRBJ1-6; perhaps TRBD1 as D (5 bases). This CDR3 has 13 amino acids. The V and J ends lost 5 bases and 10 bases respectively, with 12 bases between them. CDR1 SGHTA and CDR2 FQGTGA come from the germline V gene. CDR3 amino acids: CASSRERGSPLHF. DNA of the CDR3: TGTGCCAGCAGCCGGGAACGGGGCTCACCCCTCCACTTT.

The V and J genes are TRBV4-2 and TRBJ2-4; the D gene is possibly TRBD2 (6 bases). Trimming left V 4 bases short and J 6 bases short, with 16 bases between. The CDR3 loop spans 15 amino acids. Looked up from germline, CDR1 is LGHNA and CDR2 is YNFKEQ. CDR3 loop: CASSPSLGGINIQYF. DNA of the CDR3: TGTGCCAGCAGCCCGAGTCTCGGGGGTATAAACATTCAGTACTTC.

This chain uses TRBV19 with TRBJ2-7, with no clear D. The germline V gene encodes CDR1 LNHDA and CDR2 SQIVND (reference sequence). This CDR3 is 13 amino acids long. Trimming pared 5 bases from V and 4 bases from J, leaving 12 bases between. The CDR3: CASSRRPPYEQYF. CDR3 DNA sequence: TGTGCCAGTAGTCGCAGACCGCCTTACGAGCAGTACTTC.

The V call is TRBV11-2, the J call TRBJ2-4, with 16 bases identical to TRBD2. Germline CDR1 SGHAT, CDR2 FQNNGV. The J segment lost 1 base and the V segment lost 1 base, leaving 4 bases of the junction unmatched. The CDR3 totals 19 residues. The CDR3 nucleotides are TGTGCCAGCAGCTTAGTGGGACTAGCGGGGGGGCAGGCCAAAAACATTCAGTACTTC. This translates into CASSLVGLAGGQAKNIQYF.

This clone was recorded a few times. DNA for the CDR3: TGTGCCAGCTCAGGGGCAGGTCGAGACTATGGCTACACCTTC. This sequence encodes CASSGAGRDYGYTF. The V gene is TRBV18, the J gene TRBJ1-2, with D possibly being TRBD1 (5 bases). From germline, CDR1 is KGHSH and CDR2 LQKENI. This CDR3 spans 14 amino acids. Deletions cut 5 bases from V and 3 bases from J, with 13 bases between.

The chain links TRBV15 to TRBJ1-2, with 9 bases aligning to TRBD1. CDR1 is LNHNV, CDR2 YYDKDF, per germline (reference sequence). V trimming: 3 bases; J trimming: 4 bases; junction bases outside the gene matches: 6. The CDR3 has 15 amino acids. CDR3 nucleotide sequence: TGTGCCACCAGCAGTTCGGACAGGGGAGCCTATGGCTACACCTTC. This encodes CATSSSDRGAYGYTF.